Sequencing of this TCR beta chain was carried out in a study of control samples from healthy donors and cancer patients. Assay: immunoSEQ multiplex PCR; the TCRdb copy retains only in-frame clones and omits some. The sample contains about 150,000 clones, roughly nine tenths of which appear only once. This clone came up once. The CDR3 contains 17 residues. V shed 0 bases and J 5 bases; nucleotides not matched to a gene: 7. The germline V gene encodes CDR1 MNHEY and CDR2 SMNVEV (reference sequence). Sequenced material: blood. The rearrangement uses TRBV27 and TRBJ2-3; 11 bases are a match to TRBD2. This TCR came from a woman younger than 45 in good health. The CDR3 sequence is CASSLSGLAGGRDTQYF. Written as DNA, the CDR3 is TGTGCCAGCAGTTTATCGGGGCTAGCGGGAGGAAGAGATACGCAGTATTTT.